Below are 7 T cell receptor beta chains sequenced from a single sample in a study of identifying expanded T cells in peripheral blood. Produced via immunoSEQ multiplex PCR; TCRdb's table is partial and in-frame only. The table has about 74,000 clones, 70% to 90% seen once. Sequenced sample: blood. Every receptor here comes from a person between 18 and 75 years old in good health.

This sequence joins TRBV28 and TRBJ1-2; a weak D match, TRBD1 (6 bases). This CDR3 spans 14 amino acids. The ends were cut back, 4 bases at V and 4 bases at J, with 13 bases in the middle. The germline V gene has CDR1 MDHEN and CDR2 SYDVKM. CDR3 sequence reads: CASSSGGTLYGYTF. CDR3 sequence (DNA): TGTGCCAGCAGTTCGGGAGGGACACTCTATGGCTACACCTTC.

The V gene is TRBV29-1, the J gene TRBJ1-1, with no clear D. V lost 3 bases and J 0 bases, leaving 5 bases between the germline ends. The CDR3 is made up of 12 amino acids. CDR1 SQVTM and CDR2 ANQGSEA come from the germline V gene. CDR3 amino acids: CSVDPVNTEAFF. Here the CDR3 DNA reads TGCAGCGTTGACCCCGTGAACACTGAAGCTTTCTTT.

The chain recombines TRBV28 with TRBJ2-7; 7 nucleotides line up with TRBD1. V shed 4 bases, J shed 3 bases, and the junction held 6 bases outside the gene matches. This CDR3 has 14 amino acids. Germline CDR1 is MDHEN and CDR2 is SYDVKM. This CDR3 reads CASSSVRDSYEQYF. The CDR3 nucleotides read TGTGCCAGCAGTTCCGTCCGGGACAGCTACGAGCAGTACTTC.

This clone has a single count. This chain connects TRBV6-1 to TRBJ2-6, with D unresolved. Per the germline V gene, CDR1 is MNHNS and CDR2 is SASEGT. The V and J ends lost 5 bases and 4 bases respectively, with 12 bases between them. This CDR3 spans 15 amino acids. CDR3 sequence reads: CASSHPPAGANVLTF. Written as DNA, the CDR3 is TGTGCCAGCAGTCATCCTCCCGCCGGGGCCAACGTCCTGACTTTC.

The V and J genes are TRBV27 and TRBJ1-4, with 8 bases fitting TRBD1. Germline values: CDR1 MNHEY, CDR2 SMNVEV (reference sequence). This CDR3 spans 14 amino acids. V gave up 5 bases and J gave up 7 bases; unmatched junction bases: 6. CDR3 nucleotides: TGTGCCAGCAGTCCAGACAGGGGTTTTGAAAAACTGTTTTTT. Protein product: CASSPDRGFEKLFF.

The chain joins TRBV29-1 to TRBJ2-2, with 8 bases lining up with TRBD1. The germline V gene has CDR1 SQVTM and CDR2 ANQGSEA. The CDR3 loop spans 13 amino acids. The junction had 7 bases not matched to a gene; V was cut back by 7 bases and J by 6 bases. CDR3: CSAAETGAGELFF. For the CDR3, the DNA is TGCAGCGCCGCGGAGACAGGGGCCGGGGAGCTGTTTTTT.

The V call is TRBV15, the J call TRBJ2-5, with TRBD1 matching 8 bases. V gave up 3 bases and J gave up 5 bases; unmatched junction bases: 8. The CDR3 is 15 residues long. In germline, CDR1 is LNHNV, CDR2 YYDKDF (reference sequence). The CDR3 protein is CATSSKQGARETQYF. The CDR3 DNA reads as TGTGCCACCAGCAGCAAGCAGGGGGCTAGGGAGACCCAGTACTTC.